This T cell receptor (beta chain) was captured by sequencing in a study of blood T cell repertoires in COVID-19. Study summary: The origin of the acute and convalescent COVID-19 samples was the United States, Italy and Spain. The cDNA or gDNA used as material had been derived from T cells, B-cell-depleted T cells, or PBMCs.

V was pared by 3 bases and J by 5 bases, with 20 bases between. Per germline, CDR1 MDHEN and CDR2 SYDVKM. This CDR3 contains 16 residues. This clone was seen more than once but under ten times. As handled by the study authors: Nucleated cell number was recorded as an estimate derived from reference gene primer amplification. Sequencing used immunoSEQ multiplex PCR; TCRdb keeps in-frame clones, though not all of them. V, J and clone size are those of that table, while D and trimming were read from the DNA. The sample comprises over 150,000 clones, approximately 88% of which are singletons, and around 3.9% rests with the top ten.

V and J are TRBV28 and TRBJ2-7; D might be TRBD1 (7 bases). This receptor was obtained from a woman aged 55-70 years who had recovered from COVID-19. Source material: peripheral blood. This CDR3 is CASSFYRDSGPHEQYF. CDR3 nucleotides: TGTGCCAGCAGTTTCTACCGGGACAGCGGGCCCCACGAGCAGTACTTC.